A single T cell receptor (beta chain) is shown here with its context. This clone came up once. Its antigen target is currently unknown. Per-nucleotide qualities are absent, and no much larger clonotype sits a single base away. The sample belongs to a study of cytomegalovirus exposure and HLA in healthy donors (dated by TCRdb to the late 2010s). Background on the whole study: An earlier analysis of some 600 of the donors reported 250 to 300 Gb of sequence data and 95 million to 130 million unique TCR beta sequences obtained from about 170 million T cells. All discovery cohort repertoires had been generated on a single sequencing platform. Both class I and class II loci were covered by HLA typing, at four-digit resolution. Five DR-DQ haplotypes were treated as single units for association and clustering because of strong linkage in the cohort. Among the 398 genotyped donors, around 81% belonged to the genetic ancestry cluster associated with self-reported Caucasian donors. Rather than drawing on any new phenotypic data, the later analysis identified candidate immune exposures from TCR beta sequences and the way those sequences occurred across donors. The aim of the study was to test whether cataloging public T cell receptors could identify signatures of past pathogen exposure. In a later analysis, previously published TCR beta repertoires from 666 donors were re-analyzed and high-resolution HLA genotyping was added so that TCR occurrence patterns could be studied. Along with the roughly 700-subject first cohort, a separate validation cohort of 120 different subjects was used. Among approximately 370 genotyped donors of the cohort, an average of roughly 230,000 unique TCR beta nucleotide sequences was sequenced per donor, of which roughly 17% were non-productive. Using immunosequencing, the study profiled T cell repertoires from some 670 subjects and related those repertoires to cytomegalovirus serostatus. Approximately 310 gigabases of sequencing data and 78 million or so unique TCR sequences were included in an early release covering 550 to 650 HLA-typed donors. In an earlier analysis of about 590 of the donors, high-throughput TCR beta sequencing was used to judge whether each TCR beta V gene segment behaved as functional or pseudogenic. Donor age, sex, ethnicity and CMV serostatus were compiled together with the repertoire data. Typing coverage differed by locus: A, B, C, DRB1 and DQB1 were typed in roughly 620-630 donors, DQA1 in around 500, DPA1 in over 600, and DPB1 in just under 490. To predict cytomegalovirus infection status, the study combined high-throughput TCR immunosequencing, statistical association of individual TCRs with disease status, and machine learning. Genome-wide SNP genotypes for about 60% of the roughly 670 donors were used in a later genetic analysis, which treated that subset as a discovery cohort.

In total, over 600 healthy bone marrow donors made up the cohort. At the time of sampling, every cohort member was nominally healthy, though immune exposures that went unrecorded were likely present. The donor tested CMV seropositive, placing the donor among the approximately 310 seropositive members of the cohort. A peripheral blood sample was collected from each donor, and TCR beta sequencing was performed on peripheral blood mononuclear cells. Genomic DNA was extracted from the blood cell samples with the Qiagen DNeasy Blood Extraction Kit. Libraries were made using the immunoSEQ multiplex PCR assay. For the multiplex PCR, a mixture combining 60 forward primers for TCR Vbeta segments and 13 reverse primers for TCR Jbeta segments was used. A multiplex PCR assay on genomic DNA amplified the CDR3 region of rearranged TCR beta genes. Amplified TCR beta libraries were sequenced as 87-base-pair reads on the Illumina HiSeq System. As for how the authors treated the data: Across the 600 to 700 repertoires, a later analysis counted roughly 77 million unique TCR beta chains, 9.5 million to 12 million of which were shared by at least two donors. To remove PCR and sequencing errors, raw reads were error-corrected and collapsed into unique sequences using a nearest-neighbor algorithm that merged closely related sequences. V, D and J gene segments were assigned by aligning CDR3 sequences to IMGT reference sequences. For a sequence to be retained, at least a six-nucleotide match to both a V gene segment and a J gene segment was required. Rearrangements were called productive when the CDR3 lacked stop codons and stayed in frame with V and J; all others were non-productive. CDR3 was defined by IMGT convention, running from the second conserved V-encoded cysteine to the conserved J-encoded phenylalanine. The earlier analysis of roughly 590 of the donors excluded any sequence lacking an unambiguous match to a single V gene segment. An earlier analysis of some 500 of the donors classified V segments as functional when productive rearrangements were above 56.7% and as segregating when the standard deviation between donors was above 5%. A statistical classification framework was built for diagnosing cytomegalovirus status from the catalog of TCR beta chain sequences. In a later analysis, TCR nucleotide sequences were compared against IMGT/GENE-DB human TR gene sequences so that V and J genes could be assigned. In a later analysis, CDR3 sequences and most-parsimonious VDJ recombination scenarios were assigned using the TCRdist pipeline. In a later analysis, every TCR beta chain was defined by the combination of its CDR3 amino acid sequence and its V-gene family, and reads without a unique V-gene family were dropped. In a later analysis, around 650 highly shared, low-generation-probability nucleotide sequences were removed to address suspected cross-contamination and a sequencing artifact. In a later analysis, a clonal expansion index for each public chain was calculated from normalized within-repertoire ranks of inferred template counts. In a later analysis, generation probabilities were computed using a VDJ recombination model fitted to out-of-frame rearrangements, and the results were checked against IGoR. In a later analysis, hypergeometric tests were used to score TCR-TCR, TCR-HLA and TCR-CMV co-occurrence, with a repertoire-size bias correction applied to TCR pairs. In a later analysis, false discovery rates were estimated by permuting HLA or CMV assignments 20 times. In a later analysis, co-occurring TCRs were grouped using DBSCAN, and TCRdist sequence similarity was added for clustering within HLA-allele-positive subsets. For co-occurrence clustering, repertoires with fewer than 30,000 or more than 120,000 public chains were excluded, along with 5 or 6 repertoires with anomalous nucleotide sharing. The source is immuneACCESS, and TCRdb retained only in-frame sequences with V and J called. Part of the clones is not carried over; for the studies checked, unresolved V genes explain less than half of this, and the remainder is unexplained. Clone size and V and J calls were adopted from that table, with D and trimming inferred from the DNA. The table for this sample lists approximately 120,000 clones; over 65% of them were counted only once. The ten largest make up roughly a tenth of the sample.

The investigation overall reported the following: Seventeen rarely observed V segments, including chromosome 9 orphons, were excluded from the earlier analysis of several hundred of the donors because counts were too low. Sequencing depth was assumed to be roughly uniform across donors in the presence/absence analyses, though that assumption may not hold. A group of highly shared sequence variants was considered likely to be a technical artifact of the sequencing pipeline. A later analysis associated 16,951 TCR beta sequences with specific HLA alleles at a false discovery rate of 0.05. It was suggested by the authors that the approach could potentially be generalized to other disease states and immunological phenotypes. Correlated functional status among segregating V segments might be attributable to linkage disequilibrium, but an unknown experimental factor could not be ruled out. A further reported finding was that TCR beta sequences accurately predicted the HLA-A and HLA-B alleles for most subjects in the first cohort. Broadly in line with IMGT annotations, most TCR beta V segments showed up in productive rearrangements about 87% or about 30% of the time in an earlier analysis of several hundred of the donors. In a later analysis, most CMV-associated TCR beta chains were found to appear HLA-restricted, with HLA associations seemingly driven largely by CMV exposure. According to a later analysis, TCR association rates differed among HLA loci, with DRB1 alleles showing the most associated TCRs and HLA-C alleles showing the fewest. A later genetic analysis associated a missense DCLRE1C variant with V-gene and J-gene trimming of TCR beta chains, and an independent cohort replicated the association. Most TCR sequences were seen in very few donors, while some public TCRs were found in many individuals. Some IMGT-functional V segments, including TRBV6-2 and TRBV6-3, could not be distinguished by the 87-base-pair reads and were therefore excluded. In a later genetic analysis, fewer N-insertions in productive TCRs were reported among donors in an Asian-associated ancestry cluster than the 666-donor mean. Because HLA typing was unavailable for some donors at each locus, only the typed subset was used in association tests. This cohort had only TCR beta chains sequenced, and the lack of alpha or paired-chain data limited which features could be detected. A later analysis found that HLA-associated TCR beta chains were more clonally expanded and had lower generation probabilities than equally common non-associated chains. Cytomegalovirus status was reported to be diagnosed by the classifier with high specificity and sensitivity in both the original and validation cohorts. The study gave a list of around 170 TCR beta chains associated with cytomegalovirus. The only immune exposure information available for the cohort was CMV serostatus. A later analysis reported that several top co-occurrence clusters appeared linked to parvovirus B19, influenza, CMV and Epstein-Barr virus. When HLA alleles, especially DR and DQ, strongly co-occurred, attributing TCR associations to individual alleles was difficult. Three of the identified cytomegalovirus-associated TCR beta chains were confirmed in vitro to be specific for cytomegalovirus antigens.

The cysteine opens and the phenylalanine closes a CDR3 of 15 amino acids. The CDR3 DNA has 45 bases and is translated from base 1. CDR1 MNHEY and CDR2 SMNVEV were looked up in the germline V gene (reference sequence). The junction shows trimming of 2 bases on V and 4 bases on J, and the gene matches do not reach 5 bases of it. The chain was built from TRBV27 and TRBJ1-5, and 7 junctional nucleotides match TRBD1. The source material was PBMCs. This receptor was taken from a man younger than 45 in good health and CMV-seropositive. At the DNA level, the sequence is TGTGCCAGCAGTTTAGAGGGGGCGAAAAATCAGCCCCAGCATTTT. Its coded protein is CASSLEGAKNQPQHF.